The present T cell receptor beta chain was sequenced within a study of T cell responses to AZD1222 COVID-19 vaccine. Analysis merged second doses at about 4 or about 12 weeks. A word on this clone: Its antigen is not known.

Study-level results: Sampled repertoires all dated from after the peak T cell response. Vaccine-associated CD4 TCRs ranged over spike, dominating at 160-218 and 743-854. Spike-specific TCR breadth and depth went up after people got two AZD1222 doses.

The CDR3 covers 14 residues. Deletions cut 7 bases from V and 5 bases from J, with 14 bases between. CDR1 and CDR2 (germline): MNHEY, SVGAGI. Assay used: immunoSEQ multiplex PCR; TCRdb lists only in-frame clones, some missing. The table lists about 35,000 clones, 80% to 90% of them singletons. The sequence derives from an adult who received the AZD1222 COVID-19 vaccine. This specimen was peripheral blood, taken 28 days after the second AZD1222 dose. V and J are TRBV6-5 and TRBJ2-2, with a weak D call TRBD2 (7 bases). The CDR3 loop is CASNGGGQTGELFF. The CDR3 nucleotides are TGTGCCAGCAATGGCGGGGGCCAGACCGGGGAGCTGTTTTTT.